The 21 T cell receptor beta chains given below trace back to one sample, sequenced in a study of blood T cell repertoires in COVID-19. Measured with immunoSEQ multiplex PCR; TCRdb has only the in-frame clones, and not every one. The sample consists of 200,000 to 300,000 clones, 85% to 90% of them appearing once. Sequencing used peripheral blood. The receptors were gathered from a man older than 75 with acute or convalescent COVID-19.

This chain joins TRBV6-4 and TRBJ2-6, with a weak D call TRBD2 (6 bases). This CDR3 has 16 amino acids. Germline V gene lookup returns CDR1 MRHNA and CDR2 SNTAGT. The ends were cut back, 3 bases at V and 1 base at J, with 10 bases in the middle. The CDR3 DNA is TGTGCCAGCAGTGAGCATGGAGGGTCTGGGGCCAACGTCCTGACTTTC. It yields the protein CASSEHGGSGANVLTF.

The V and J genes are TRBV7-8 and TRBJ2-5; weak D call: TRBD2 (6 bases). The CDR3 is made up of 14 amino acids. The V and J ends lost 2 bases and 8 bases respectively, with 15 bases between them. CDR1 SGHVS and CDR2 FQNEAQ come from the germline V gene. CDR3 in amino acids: CASSLKGSGGTQYF. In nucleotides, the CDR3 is TGTGCCAGCAGCTTAAAAGGTAGCGGAGGAACCCAGTACTTC.

CDR3 region: CASRPVQGSGDTQYF. The DNA of the CDR3 is TGTGCCAGCAGACCCGTACAGGGGAGTGGAGATACGCAGTATTTT. The genes are TRBV6-6 and TRBJ2-3, with 7 bases lining up with TRBD1. CDR3 size: 15 residues. Germline loops: CDR1 MNHNY, CDR2 SVGAGI (reference sequence). With V trimmed by 6 bases and J by 5 bases, 11 bases remained unmatched.

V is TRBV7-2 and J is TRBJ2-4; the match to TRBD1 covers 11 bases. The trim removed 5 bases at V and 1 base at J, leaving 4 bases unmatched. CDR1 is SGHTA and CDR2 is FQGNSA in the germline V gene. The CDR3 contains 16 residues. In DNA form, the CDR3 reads TGTGCCAGCAGCGCGGGACAGGGGGTCGCCAAAAACATTCAGTACTTC. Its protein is CASSAGQGVAKNIQYF.

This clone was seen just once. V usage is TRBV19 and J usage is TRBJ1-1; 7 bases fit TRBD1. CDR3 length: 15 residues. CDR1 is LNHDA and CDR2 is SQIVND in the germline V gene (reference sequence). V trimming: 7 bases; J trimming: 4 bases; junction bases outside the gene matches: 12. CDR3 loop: CASTLFGQGGTEAFF. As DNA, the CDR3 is TGTGCCAGTACCCTATTTGGTCAGGGGGGCACTGAAGCTTTCTTT.

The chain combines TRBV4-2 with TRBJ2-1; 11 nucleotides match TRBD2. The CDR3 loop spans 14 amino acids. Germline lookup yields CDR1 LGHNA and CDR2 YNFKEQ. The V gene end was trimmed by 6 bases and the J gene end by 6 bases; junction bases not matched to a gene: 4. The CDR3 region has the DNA TGTGCCAGCAGGAACCTAGCGGGAGGCAATGAGCAGTTCTTC. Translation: CASRNLAGGNEQFF.

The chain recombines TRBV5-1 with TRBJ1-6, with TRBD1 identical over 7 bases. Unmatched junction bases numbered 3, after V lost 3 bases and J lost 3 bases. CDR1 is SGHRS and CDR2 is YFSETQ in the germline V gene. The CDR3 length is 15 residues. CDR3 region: CASSSGQHYNSPLHF. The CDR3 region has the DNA TGCGCCAGCAGCTCGGGACAGCACTATAATTCACCCCTCCACTTT.

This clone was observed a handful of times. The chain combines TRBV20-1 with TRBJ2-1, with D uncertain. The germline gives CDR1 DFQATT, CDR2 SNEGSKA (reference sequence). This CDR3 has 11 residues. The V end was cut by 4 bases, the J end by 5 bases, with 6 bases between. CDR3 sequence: CSANNHNEQFF. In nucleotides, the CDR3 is TGCAGTGCTAATAATCACAATGAGCAGTTCTTC.

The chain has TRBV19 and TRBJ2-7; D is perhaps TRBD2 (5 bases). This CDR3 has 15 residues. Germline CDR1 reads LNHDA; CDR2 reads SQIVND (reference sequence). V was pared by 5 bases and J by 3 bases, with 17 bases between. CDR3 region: CASSPRDSPDYEQYF. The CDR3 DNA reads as TGTGCCAGTAGTCCCCGGGATTCACCCGACTACGAGCAGTACTTC.

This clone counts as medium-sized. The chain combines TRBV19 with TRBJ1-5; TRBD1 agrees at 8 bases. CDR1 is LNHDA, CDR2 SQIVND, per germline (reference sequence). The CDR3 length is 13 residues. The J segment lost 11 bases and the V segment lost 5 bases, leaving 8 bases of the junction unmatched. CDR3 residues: CASSPGQGVAQHF. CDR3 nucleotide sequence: TGTGCCAGTAGTCCCGGACAGGGAGTAGCCCAGCATTTT. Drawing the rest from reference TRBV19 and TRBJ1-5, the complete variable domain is DGGITQSPKYLFRKEGQNVTLSCEQNLNHDAMYWYRQDPGQGLRLIYYSQIVNDFQKGDIAEGYSVSREKKESFPLTVTSAQKNPTAFYLCASSPGQGVAQHFGDGTRLSIL.

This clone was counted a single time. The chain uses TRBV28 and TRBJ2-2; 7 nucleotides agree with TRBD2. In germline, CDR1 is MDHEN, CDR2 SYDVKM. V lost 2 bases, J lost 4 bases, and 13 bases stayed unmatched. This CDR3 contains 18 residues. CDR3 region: CASSLLGGGRAGTGELFF. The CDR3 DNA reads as TGTGCCAGCAGTTTACTGGGAGGTGGGAGGGCTGGCACCGGGGAGCTGTTTTTT.

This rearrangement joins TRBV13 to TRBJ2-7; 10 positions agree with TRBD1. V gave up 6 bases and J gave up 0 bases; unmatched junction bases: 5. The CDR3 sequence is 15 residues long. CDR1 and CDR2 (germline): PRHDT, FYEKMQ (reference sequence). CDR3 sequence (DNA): TGTGCCAGCAGAGACAGGGGGCAGATCTCCTACGAGCAGTACTTC. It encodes CASRDRGQISYEQYF.

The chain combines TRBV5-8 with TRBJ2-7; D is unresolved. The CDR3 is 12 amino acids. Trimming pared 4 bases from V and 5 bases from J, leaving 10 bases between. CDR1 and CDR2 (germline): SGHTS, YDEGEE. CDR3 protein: CASSPVLNEQYF. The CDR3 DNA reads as TGTGCCAGCAGCCCAGTTTTAAACGAGCAGTACTTC.

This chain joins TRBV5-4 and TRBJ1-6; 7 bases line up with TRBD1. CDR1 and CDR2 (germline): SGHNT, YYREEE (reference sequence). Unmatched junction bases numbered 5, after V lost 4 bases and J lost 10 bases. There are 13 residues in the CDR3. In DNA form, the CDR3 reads TGTGCCAGCAGCCCCCCAGGGGGATCACCCCTCCACTTT. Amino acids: CASSPPGGSPLHF. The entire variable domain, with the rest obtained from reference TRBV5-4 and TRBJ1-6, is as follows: ETGVTQSPTHLIKTRGQQVTLRCSSQSGHNTVSWYQQALGQGPQFIFQYYREEENGRGNFPPRFSGLQFPNYSSELNVNALELDDSALYLCASSPPGGSPLHFGNGTRLTVT.

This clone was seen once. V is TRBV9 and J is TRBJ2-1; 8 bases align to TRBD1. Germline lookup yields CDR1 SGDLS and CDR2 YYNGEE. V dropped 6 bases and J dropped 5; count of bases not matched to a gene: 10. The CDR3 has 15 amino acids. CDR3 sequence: CASTTGGYVDNEQFF. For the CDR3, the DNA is TGTGCCAGCACCACAGGGGGGTATGTCGACAATGAGCAGTTCTTC.

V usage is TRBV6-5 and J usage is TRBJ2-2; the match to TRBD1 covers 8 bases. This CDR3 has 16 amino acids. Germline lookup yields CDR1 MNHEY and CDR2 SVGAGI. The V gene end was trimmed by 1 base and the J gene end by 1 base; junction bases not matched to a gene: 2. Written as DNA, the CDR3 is TGTGCCAGCAGTTACTTTGGACAGGGGAACACCGGGGAGCTGTTTTTT. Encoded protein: CASSYFGQGNTGELFF.

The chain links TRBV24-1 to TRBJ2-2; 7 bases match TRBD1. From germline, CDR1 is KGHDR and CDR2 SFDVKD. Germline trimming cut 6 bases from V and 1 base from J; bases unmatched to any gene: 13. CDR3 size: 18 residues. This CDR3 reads CATSSAYGQEMNTGELFF. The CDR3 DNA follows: TGTGCCACCAGTTCAGCCTACGGACAGGAGATGAACACCGGGGAGCTGTTTTTT.

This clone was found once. CDR3 loop: CASSLGGGPHEQYF. CDR3 nucleotides: TGTGCCAGCAGCTTGGGGGGAGGGCCGCACGAGCAGTACTTC. This rearrangement joins TRBV5-4 to TRBJ2-7, with 7 bases that match TRBD2. The CDR3 extends over 14 amino acids. CDR1 SGHNT and CDR2 YYREEE come from the germline V gene (reference sequence). J was trimmed by 5 bases and V by 0 bases; bases with no gene match: 5.

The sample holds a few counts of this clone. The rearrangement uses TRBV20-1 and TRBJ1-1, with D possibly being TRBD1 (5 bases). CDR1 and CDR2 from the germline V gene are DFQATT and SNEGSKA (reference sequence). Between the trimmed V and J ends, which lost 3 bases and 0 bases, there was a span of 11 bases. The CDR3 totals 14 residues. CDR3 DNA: TGCAGTGCTAGTGGTGGGGCCATGAACACTGAAGCTTTCTTT. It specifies CSASGGAMNTEAFF.

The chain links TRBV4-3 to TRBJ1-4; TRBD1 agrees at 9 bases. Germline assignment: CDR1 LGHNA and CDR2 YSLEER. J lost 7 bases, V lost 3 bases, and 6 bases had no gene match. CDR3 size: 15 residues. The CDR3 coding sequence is TGCGCCAGCAGCCACCTGGACAGGGGAGGTGAAAAACTGTTTTTT. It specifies CASSHLDRGGEKLFF.

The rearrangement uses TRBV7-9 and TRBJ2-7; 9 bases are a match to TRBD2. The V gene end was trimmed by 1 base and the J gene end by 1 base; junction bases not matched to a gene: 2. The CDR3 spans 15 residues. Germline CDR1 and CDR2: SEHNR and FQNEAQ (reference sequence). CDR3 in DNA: TGTGCCAGCAGCTTAGGTAGCGGGGGTTCCTACGAGCAGTACTTC. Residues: CASSLGSGGSYEQYF.